The sequence of this TCR beta chain was determined in a study of blood T cell repertoires in COVID-19. About the research overall: Samples taken during acute and convalescent COVID-19 were collected in the United States, Italy and Spain. PBMCs, B-cell-depleted T cells, or T cells were the source of the cDNA or gDNA that made up the material.

Original processing methods: Estimated nucleated cell counts came from reference gene primer amplification. Libraries were prepared by immunoSEQ multiplex PCR; TCRdb keeps only in-frame clonotypes and omits some of them. The V and J calls and the clone size are those of that table, but D and trimming were determined from the DNA. In the table there are around 240,000 clones, roughly 81% of which are singletons. The sequencing sample was made of peripheral blood. The sequence came from a man in his forties with acute or convalescent COVID-19.

The CDR3 loop is CASSLDSLGPQHF. In DNA form, the CDR3 reads TGTGCCAGCAGCCTTGACAGCTTGGGGCCCCAGCATTTT. The chain uses TRBV9 and TRBJ1-5; D perhaps matches TRBD1 (5 bases). V lost 4 bases and J 9 bases, leaving 14 bases between the germline ends. The CDR3 extends over 13 amino acids. In germline, CDR1 is SGDLS, CDR2 YYNGEE.